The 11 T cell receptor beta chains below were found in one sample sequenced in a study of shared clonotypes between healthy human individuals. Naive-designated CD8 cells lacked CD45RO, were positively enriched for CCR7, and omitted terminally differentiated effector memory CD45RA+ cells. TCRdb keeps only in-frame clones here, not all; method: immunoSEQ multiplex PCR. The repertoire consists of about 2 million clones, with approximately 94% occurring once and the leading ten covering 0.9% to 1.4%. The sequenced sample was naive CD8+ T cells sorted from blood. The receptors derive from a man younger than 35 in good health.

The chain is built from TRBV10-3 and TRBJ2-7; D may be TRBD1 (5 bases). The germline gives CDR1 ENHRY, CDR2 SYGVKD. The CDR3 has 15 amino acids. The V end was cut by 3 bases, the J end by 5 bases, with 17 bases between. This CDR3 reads CAISDIGQGVNEQYF. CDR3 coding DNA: TGTGCCATCAGTGATATTGGGCAGGGTGTCAACGAGCAGTACTTC.

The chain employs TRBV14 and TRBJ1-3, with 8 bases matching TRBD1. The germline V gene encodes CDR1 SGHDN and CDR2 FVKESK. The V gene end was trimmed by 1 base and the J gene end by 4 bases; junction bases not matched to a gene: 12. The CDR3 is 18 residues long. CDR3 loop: CASSQGTGCIRGGNTIYF. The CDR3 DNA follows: TGTGCCAGCAGCCAAGGGACAGGGTGTATAAGGGGGGGAAACACCATATATTTT.

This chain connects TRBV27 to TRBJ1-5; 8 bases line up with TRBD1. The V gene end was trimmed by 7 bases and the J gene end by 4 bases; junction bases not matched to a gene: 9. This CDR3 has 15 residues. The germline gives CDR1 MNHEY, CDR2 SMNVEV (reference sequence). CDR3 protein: CASKPTGEGNQPQHF. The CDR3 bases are TGTGCCAGCAAGCCGACAGGGGAGGGAAATCAGCCCCAGCATTTT.

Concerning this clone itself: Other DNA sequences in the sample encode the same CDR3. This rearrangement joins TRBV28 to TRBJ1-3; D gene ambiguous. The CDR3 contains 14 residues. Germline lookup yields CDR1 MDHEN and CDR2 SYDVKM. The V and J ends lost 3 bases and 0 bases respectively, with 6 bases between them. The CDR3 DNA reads TGTGCCAGCAGTTTTCGCTCCTCTGGAAACACCATATATTTT. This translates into CASSFRSSGNTIYF.

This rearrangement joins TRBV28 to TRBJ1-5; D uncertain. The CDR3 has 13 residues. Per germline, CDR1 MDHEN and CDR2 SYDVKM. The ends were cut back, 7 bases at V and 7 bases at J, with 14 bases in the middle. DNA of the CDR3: TGTGCCAGCACGGACGGAAATGGGCAGCCCCAGCATTTT. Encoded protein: CASTDGNGQPQHF.

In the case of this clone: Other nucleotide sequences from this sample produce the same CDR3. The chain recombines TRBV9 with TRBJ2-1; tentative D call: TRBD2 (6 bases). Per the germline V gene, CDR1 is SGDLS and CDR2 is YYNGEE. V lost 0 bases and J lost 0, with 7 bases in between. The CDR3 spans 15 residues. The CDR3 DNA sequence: TGTGCCAGCAGCGTAGTAGCGGACTCCTACAATGAGCAGTTCTTC. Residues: CASSVVADSYNEQFF.

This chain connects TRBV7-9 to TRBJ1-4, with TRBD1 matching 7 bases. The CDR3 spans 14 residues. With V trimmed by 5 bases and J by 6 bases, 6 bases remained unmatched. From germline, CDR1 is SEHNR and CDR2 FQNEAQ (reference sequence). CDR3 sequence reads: CASSDRGPYEKLFF. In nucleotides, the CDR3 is TGTGCCAGCAGCGATAGGGGGCCGTATGAAAAACTGTTTTTT.

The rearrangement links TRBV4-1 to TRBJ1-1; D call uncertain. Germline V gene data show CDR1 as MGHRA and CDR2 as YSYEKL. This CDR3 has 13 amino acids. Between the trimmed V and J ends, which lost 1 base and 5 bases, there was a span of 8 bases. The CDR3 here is CASSQVQGTEAFF. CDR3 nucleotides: TGCGCCAGCAGCCAAGTCCAAGGAACTGAAGCTTTCTTT.

The CDR3: CSVQTRDTSYEQYF. As DNA, the CDR3 is TGCAGCGTTCAAACCCGGGACACTTCCTACGAGCAGTACTTC. The chain carries TRBV29-1 and TRBJ2-7; TRBD1 might be the D (6 bases). This CDR3 has 14 amino acids. Germline CDR1 SQVTM, CDR2 ANQGSEA. The V end was cut by 5 bases, the J end by 1 base, with 15 bases between.

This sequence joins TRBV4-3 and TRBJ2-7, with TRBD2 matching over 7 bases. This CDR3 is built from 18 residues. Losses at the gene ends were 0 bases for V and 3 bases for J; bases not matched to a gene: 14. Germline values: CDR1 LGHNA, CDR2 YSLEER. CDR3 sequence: CASSQEYERGEGFYEQYF. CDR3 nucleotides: TGCGCCAGCAGCCAAGAGTACGAGCGGGGTGAGGGGTTCTACGAGCAGTACTTC.

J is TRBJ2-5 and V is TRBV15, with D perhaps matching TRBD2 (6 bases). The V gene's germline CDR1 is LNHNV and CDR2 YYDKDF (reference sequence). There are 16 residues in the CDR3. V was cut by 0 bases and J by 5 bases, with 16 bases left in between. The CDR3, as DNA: TGTGCCACCAGCAGAGATATGGCGGGATGGGAGGAGACCCAGTACTTC. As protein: CATSRDMAGWEETQYF. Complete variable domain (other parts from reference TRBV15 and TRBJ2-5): DAMVIQNPRYQVTQFGKPVTLSCSQTLNHNVMYWYQQKSSQAPKLLFHYYDKDFNNEADTPDNFQSRRPNTSFCFLDIRSPGLGDTAMYLCATSRDMAGWEETQYFGPGTRLLVL.